Shown below are 18 T cell receptor beta chains from a single sample sequenced in a study of blood T cell repertoires in COVID-19. Assay: immunoSEQ multiplex PCR; the TCRdb copy retains only in-frame clones and omits some. The data contain 250,000 or so clones, roughly 86% of them singletons. Sequencing was done on a sample of peripheral blood. The receptors stem from a woman between 70 and 85 years old with active or convalescent COVID-19.

This clone was recorded once. The chain combines TRBV3-1 (or the pseudogene TRBV3-2) with TRBJ2-3; 9 bases are shared with TRBD2. After removal of 1 base from V and 5 bases from J, the junction contained 13 bases not matched to a gene. The CDR3 is 18 amino acids. The germline V gene encodes CDR1 LGHDT and CDR2 YNNKEL (reference sequence). The CDR3 spells CASSQGGVAGAAGDTQYF. The DNA for the CDR3 is TGTGCCAGCAGCCAAGGAGGAGTAGCGGGGGCCGCGGGAGATACGCAGTATTTT.

The rearrangement joins TRBV18 to TRBJ2-7, with 8 bases aligning to TRBD1. This CDR3 contains 14 residues. Germline assignment: CDR1 KGHSH and CDR2 LQKENI. The V segment lost 4 bases and the J segment 4 bases; nucleotides outside the gene matches: 6. CDR3 nucleotide sequence: TGTGCCAGCTCACTATCCGACAGGGGATACGAGCAGTACTTC. Translated: CASSLSDRGYEQYF.

This sequence joins TRBV6-2 or TRBV6-3 and TRBJ2-1; unclear D gene. V was pared by 4 bases and J by 4 bases, with 8 bases between. The germline V gene has CDR1 MNHEY and CDR2 SVGEGT. The CDR3 consists of 13 residues. CDR3 amino acids: CASSWSTYNEQFF. In nucleotides, the CDR3 is TGTGCCAGCAGTTGGTCTACTTACAATGAGCAGTTCTTC.

The chain couples TRBV5-1 to TRBJ2-3; 16 nucleotides match TRBD2. The CDR3 is 17 residues long. The germline V gene encodes CDR1 SGHRS and CDR2 YFSETQ. J lost 2 bases, V lost 5 bases, and 5 bases had no gene match. The CDR3 region has the DNA TGCGCCAGCAGTTCGGGACTAGCGGGGGGGCCCACAGATACGCAGTATTTT. This translates into CASSSGLAGGPTDTQYF.

This rearrangement joins TRBV7-9 to TRBJ2-3, with 9 bases aligning to TRBD2. J was trimmed by 4 bases and V by 5 bases; bases with no gene match: 10. The germline V gene encodes CDR1 SEHNR and CDR2 FQNEAQ (reference sequence). The CDR3 is made up of 16 amino acids. CDR3 in DNA: TGTGCCAGCAGCCCCTCAGCGGGGGGCCCGTCAGATACGCAGTATTTT. This gives the protein CASSPSAGGPSDTQYF.

As DNA, the CDR3 is TGCGCCAGCAGCCCCGGACAGGGACAGCCCCAGCATTTT. Residues: CASSPGQGQPQHF. The gene calls are TRBV5-1 and TRBJ1-5, with TRBD1 matching 8 bases. This CDR3 has 13 residues. Germline assignment: CDR1 SGHRS and CDR2 YFSETQ. V lost 4 bases to trimming and J lost 7 bases; unmatched junction nucleotides: 4.

This clone appeared a few times. The chain couples TRBV5-4 to TRBJ2-7; the match to TRBD1 covers 8 bases. The length of the CDR3 is 14 residues. Germline V lookup: CDR1 SGHNT, CDR2 YYREEE (reference sequence). J was trimmed by 5 bases and V by 4 bases; bases with no gene match: 8. CDR3 protein: CASSAGTGLDEQYF. As DNA, the CDR3 is TGTGCCAGCAGCGCCGGGACAGGCCTTGACGAGCAGTACTTC.

The V call is TRBV5-6, the J call TRBJ1-5; no reliable D call. CDR3 length: 15 amino acids. Between the trimmed V and J ends, which lost 0 bases and 4 bases, there was a span of 11 bases. Germline values: CDR1 SGHDT, CDR2 YYEEEE. DNA for the CDR3: TGTGCCAGCAGCTTGGCCGGGAGGATAAATCAGCCCCAGCATTTT. The encoded protein is CASSLAGRINQPQHF. Combining the CDR3 with reference TRBV5-6 and TRBJ1-5 gives the whole variable domain DAGVTQSPTHLIKTRGQQVTLRCSPKSGHDTVSWYQQALGQGPQFIFQYYEEEERQRGNFPDRFSGHQFPNYSSELNVNALLLGDSALYLCASSLAGRINQPQHFGDGTRLSIL.

This clone came up a few times. The chain employs TRBV5-1 and TRBJ1-3; no clear D. With 4 bases removed from V and 5 bases from J, the gap between germline ends came to 13 bases. Germline V gene data show CDR1 as SGHRS and CDR2 as YFSETQ. This CDR3 contains 14 residues. The DNA of the CDR3 is TGCGCCAGCAGCGCCCCGGAGAGGAGAAACACCATATATTTT. Amino acids: CASSAPERRNTIYF.

This clone was found once. The chain carries TRBV2 and TRBJ1-4; possibly TRBD1 for D (6 bases). Germline-derived CDR1 and CDR2 are SNHLY and FYNNEI. Trimming left V 6 bases short and J 0 bases short, with 11 bases between. CDR3 length: 15 residues. The chain's CDR3 is CASRQGRATNEKLFF. The CDR3 coding sequence is TGTGCCAGCAGACAGGGAAGAGCAACTAATGAAAAACTGTTTTTT.

The chain is built from TRBV5-1 and TRBJ1-1; D perhaps matches TRBD1 (6 bases). The CDR3 sequence is 15 residues long. CDR1 is SGHRS and CDR2 is YFSETQ in the germline V gene. The V and J ends lost 0 bases and 8 bases respectively, with 17 bases between them. The CDR3 nucleotides read TGCGCCAGCAGCTTGGCCATTGGTCCTGGGGGCGAAGCTTTCTTT. This translates into CASSLAIGPGGEAFF.

This chain links TRBV6-5 with TRBJ2-2, with TRBD2 matching 9 bases. Trimming removed 0 bases from V and 4 bases from J; junction bases left unmatched: 3. The CDR3 covers 16 residues. Germline V gives CDR1 MNHEY, CDR2 SVGAGI. Here the CDR3 DNA reads TGTGCCAGCAGTTACTCGGGACTAGCTTCCACCGGGGAGCTGTTTTTT. This gives the protein CASSYSGLASTGELFF.

The genes are TRBV27 and TRBJ1-2, with 11 positions matching TRBD1. V was pared by 5 bases and J by 7 bases, with 21 bases of the junction left unmatched. Looked up from germline, CDR1 is MNHEY and CDR2 is SMNVEV (reference sequence). CDR3 length equals 19 residues. CDR3 DNA: TGTGCCAGCAGTGAAACCGGATGGAAACCGGGACAGGGGGGAGGTGGCTACACCTTC. Its translation is CASSETGWKPGQGGGGYTF.

This clone was found once. V and J are TRBV6-1 and TRBJ1-3; the match to TRBD1 covers 7 bases. The CDR3 loop spans 16 amino acids. J was trimmed by 4 bases and V by 3 bases; bases with no gene match: 9. Germline V gene lookup returns CDR1 MNHNS and CDR2 SASEGT. In DNA, the CDR3 is TGTGCCAGCAGTGACCTTACAGGGGATAACGGAAACACCATATATTTT. Protein sequence: CASSDLTGDNGNTIYF.

The chain combines TRBV18 with TRBJ1-1, with TRBD1 as a possible D gene (6 bases). V was cut by 0 bases and J by 7 bases, with 9 bases left in between. CDR1 is KGHSH, CDR2 LQKENI, per germline. The CDR3 is 13 amino acids. CDR3 loop: CASSPPGAIEAFF. The CDR3 DNA reads TGTGCCAGCTCACCACCGGGGGCCATTGAAGCTTTCTTT. The variable domain in full, completed from reference TRBV18 and TRBJ1-1, reads NAGVMQNPRHLVRRRGQEARLRCSPMKGHSHVYWYRQLPEEGLKFMVYLQKENIIDESGMPKERFSAEFPKEGPSILRIQQVVRGDSAAYFCASSPPGAIEAFFGQGTRLTVV.

The V and J genes are TRBV19 and TRBJ1-5; no clear D gene. Looked up from germline, CDR1 is LNHDA and CDR2 is SQIVND (reference sequence). The CDR3 extends over 15 amino acids. The V end was cut by 7 bases, the J end by 4 bases, with 17 bases between. The DNA of the CDR3 is TGTGCCAGTATCGAAACGTGGGCAGTTAATCAGCCCCAGCATTTT. This gives the protein CASIETWAVNQPQHF.

Here the CDR3 DNA reads TGTGCCAGCAGCCCATCATGGAACAGGGATACTGAAGCTTTCTTT. As protein: CASSPSWNRDTEAFF. The rearrangement uses TRBV5-6 and TRBJ1-1; a possible D gene is TRBD1 (6 bases). Germline loops: CDR1 SGHDT, CDR2 YYEEEE. The CDR3 spans 15 residues. Trimming cost V 4 bases and J 5 bases, with 18 bases left between them. Complete variable domain (other parts from reference TRBV5-6 and TRBJ1-1): DAGVTQSPTHLIKTRGQQVTLRCSPKSGHDTVSWYQQALGQGPQFIFQYYEEEERQRGNFPDRFSGHQFPNYSSELNVNALLLGDSALYLCASSPSWNRDTEAFFGQGTRLTVV.

The J gene is TRBJ2-3, the V gene TRBV25-1; D perhaps matches TRBD1 (6 bases). Germline V gene lookup returns CDR1 MGHDK and CDR2 SYGVNS. This CDR3 has 17 amino acids. Trimming left V 5 bases short and J 2 bases short, with 20 bases between. The CDR3 sequence: CASSHQGLQGSTDTQYF. Written as DNA, the CDR3 is TGTGCCAGCAGTCACCAAGGCCTTCAGGGGTCCACAGATACGCAGTATTTT. The full variable domain, in which reference TRBV25-1 and TRBJ2-3 provide the parts outside the CDR3, is EADIYQTPRYLVIGTGKKITLECSQTMGHDKMYWYQQDPGMELHLIHYSYGVNSTEKGDLSSESTVSRIRTEHFPLTLESARPSHTSQYLCASSHQGLQGSTDTQYFGPGTRLTVL.